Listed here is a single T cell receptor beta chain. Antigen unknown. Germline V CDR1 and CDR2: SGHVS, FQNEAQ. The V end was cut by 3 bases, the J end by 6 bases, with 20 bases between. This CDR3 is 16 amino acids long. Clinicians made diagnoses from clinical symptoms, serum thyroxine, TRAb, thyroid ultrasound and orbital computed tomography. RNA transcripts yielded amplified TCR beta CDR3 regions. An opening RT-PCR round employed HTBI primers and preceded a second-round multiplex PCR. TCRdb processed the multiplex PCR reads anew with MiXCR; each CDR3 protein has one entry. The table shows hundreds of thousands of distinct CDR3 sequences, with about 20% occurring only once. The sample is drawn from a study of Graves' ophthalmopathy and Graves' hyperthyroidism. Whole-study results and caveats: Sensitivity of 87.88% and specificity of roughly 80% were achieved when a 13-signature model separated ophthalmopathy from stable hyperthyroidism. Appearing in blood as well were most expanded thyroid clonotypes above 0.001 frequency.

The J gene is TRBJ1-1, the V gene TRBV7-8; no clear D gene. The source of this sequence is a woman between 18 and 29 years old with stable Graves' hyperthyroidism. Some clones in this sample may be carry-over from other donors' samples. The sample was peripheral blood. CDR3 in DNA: TGTGCCAGCAGCTTCCTAAGATTAGACATGCAGGCTGAAGCTTTCTTT. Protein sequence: CASSFLRLDMQAEAFF.